This TCR beta chain was sequenced for a study of shared clonotypes between healthy human individuals. Notes on the study in general: Since donors were few, the genetic and exposure-history diversity represented was limited. In general, naive subsets displayed greater estimated richness than memory subsets did. Though the depth was large, rarefaction showed that sorted-subset sequencing was incomplete.

Per the germline V gene, CDR1 is MDHEN and CDR2 is SYDVKM. The CDR3 loop spans 18 amino acids. Trimming at V came to 1 base and at J to 5 bases, leaving 12 bases not matched to a gene. About this clone itself: Its antigen remains unknown.

This table comes from immunoSEQ multiplex PCR, and its TCRdb copy is limited to in-frame clones, with some not included. Among 300,000 or so clones, 74% were seen once, and the ten largest hold under 13%. Those who donated were healthy HIV-negative adults, with no recent acute infections or vaccinations reported. This sequence was found in a man aged 25 to 40 in good health. Sample: memory CD4+ T cells sorted from blood. Subset described: CD45RA-negative fraction. The chain is built from TRBV28 and TRBJ1-4, with TRBD1 matching over 8 bases. The CDR3 reads CASSLYYSRQGRNEKLFF. The DNA of the CDR3 is TGTGCCAGCAGTTTATACTATTCAAGACAGGGGAGGAATGAAAAACTGTTTTTT.